Listed below are T cell receptor beta chains from one sample, sequenced in a study of shared clonotypes between healthy human individuals. Only in-frame clones appear in the TCRdb table, and some are missing; sequencing was by immunoSEQ multiplex PCR. Of under 2,000,000 clones listed, about 95% are singletons. Sequencing used naive CD8+ T cells sorted from blood. Receptors originate from a young man in good health. CDR3s include the opening cysteine and the closing phenylalanine or tryptophan. Each record gives: V gene, CDR3 length, J gene, D gene, clone size, CDR3 DNA, CDR3 protein. A D gene is named only where the DNA matches it firmly. Part of the rows lack a size; the others show once, few, many or a class for expanded clones.

V: TRBV5-1; length: 14; J: TRBJ2-7; D: TRBD1; size: .; DNA: TGCGCCAGCAGCACCGGGACAGGGCCCTACGAGCAGTACTTC; CDR3: CASSTGTGPYEQYF
V: TRBV6-6; length: 16; J: TRBJ2-2; D: .; size: few; DNA: TGTGCCAGCAGTTACTTGGGGACTCCGAACACCGGGGAGCTGTTTTTT; CDR3: CASSYLGTPNTGELFF
V: TRBV11-2; length: 14; J: TRBJ2-5; D: .; size: .; DNA: TGTGCCAGCAGCTTATGGGTCAGCGGGGAGACCCAGTACTTC; CDR3: CASSLWVSGETQYF
V: TRBV13; length: 15; J: TRBJ1-2; D: .; size: once; DNA: TGTGCCAGCAGCTTTGTGACAGGAGGCTTCGATGGCTACACCTTC; CDR3: CASSFVTGGFDGYTF
V: TRBV7-2; length: 13; J: TRBJ2-7; D: TRBD1; size: .; DNA: TGTGCCAGCAGCCCAACGACAGGGTCCGAGCAGTACTTC; CDR3: CASSPTTGSEQYF
V: TRBV7-2; length: 17; J: TRBJ2-4; D: .; size: once; DNA: TGTGCCAGCAGCTTTGGTCTAGTCGACGGTCTAGGGGACATTCAGTACTTC; CDR3: CASSFGLVDGLGDIQYF
V: TRBV5-1; length: 16; J: TRBJ2-7; D: TRBD2; size: .; DNA: TGCGCCAGCAGCTTGGAGACACTAGCGGCTGCCTACGAGCAGTACTTC; CDR3: CASSLETLAAAYEQYF
V: TRBV7-9; length: 13; J: TRBJ2-7; D: .; size: .; DNA: TGTGCCAGCAGCTTAGACCAATCCTACGAGCAGTACTTC; CDR3: CASSLDQSYEQYF
V: TRBV6-4; length: 15; J: TRBJ1-1; D: .; size: .; DNA: TGTGCCAGCAGTGACCTTCCGGGCGGTCTCACTGAAGCTTTCTTT; CDR3: CASSDLPGGLTEAFF
V: TRBV6-5; length: 13; J: TRBJ2-7; D: TRBD1; size: few; DNA: TGTGCCAGCAGTTATGACAGGGGCGACGAGCAGTACTTC; CDR3: CASSYDRGDEQYF
V: TRBV6-6; length: 15; J: TRBJ1-5; D: TRBD1; size: .; DNA: TGTGCCAGCAGTTACTCGGGACAGGGCCACCAGCCCCAGCATTTT; CDR3: CASSYSGQGHQPQHF
V: TRBV11-2; length: 12; J: TRBJ2-7; D: .; size: .; DNA: TGTGCCAGCAGCCAGGGGGGGCACGAGCAGTACTTC; CDR3: CASSQGGHEQYF
V: TRBV15; length: 15; J: TRBJ1-2; D: .; size: .; DNA: TGTGCCACCAGCACGATAGGAGAGGGGTATTATGGCTACACCTTC; CDR3: CATSTIGEGYYGYTF
V: TRBV28; length: 14; J: TRBJ1-2; D: TRBD1; size: .; DNA: TGTGCCAGCAGTCCAGACAGGGTTGTTCCAGGCTACACCTTC; CDR3: CASSPDRVVPGYTF
V: TRBV2; length: 15; J: TRBJ1-2; D: .; size: .; DNA: TGTGCCAGCAGTGACGGGGGGCGCCGGGTGGAAGGCTACACCTTC; CDR3: CASSDGGRRVEGYTF
V: TRBV6-1; length: 14; J: TRBJ1-1; D: .; size: .; DNA: TGTGCCGCCTTCGTGTGGGGTATGAACACTGAAGCTTTCTTT; CDR3: CAAFVWGMNTEAFF
V: TRBV2; length: 13; J: TRBJ2-7; D: .; size: .; DNA: TGTGCCAGCAAGGAAGGCAGCTCCTACGAGCAGTACTTC; CDR3: CASKEGSSYEQYF
V: TRBV6-5; length: 12; J: TRBJ1-2; D: .; size: .; DNA: TGTGCCAGCAGTTACCCAGGGGATGGCTACACCTTC; CDR3: CASSYPGDGYTF
V: TRBV4-2; length: 17; J: TRBJ2-7; D: TRBD2; size: .; DNA: TGTGCCAGCAGCCAAGTCACTAGCGGGGGTCCAACCTACGAGCAGTACTTC; CDR3: CASSQVTSGGPTYEQYF
V: TRBV10-3; length: 15; J: TRBJ2-1; D: .; size: .; DNA: TGTGCCATCAGTGATCGGGGGCCCGGGTACAATGAGCAGTTCTTC; CDR3: CAISDRGPGYNEQFF
V: TRBV5-4; length: 14; J: TRBJ1-6; D: .; size: .; DNA: TGTGCCAGCAGCTTTCACGGGGGTGGGTCACCCCTCCACTTT; CDR3: CASSFHGGGSPLHF
V: TRBV7-9; length: 13; J: TRBJ2-2; D: TRBD2; size: .; DNA: TGTGCCAGCAGCTCGGGGGGCACCGGGGAGCTGTTTTTT; CDR3: CASSSGGTGELFF
V: TRBV11-2; length: 13; J: TRBJ2-5; D: TRBD1; size: .; DNA: TGTGCCAGCAGGCCAGGACAGGAGGAGACCCAGTACTTC; CDR3: CASRPGQEETQYF
V: TRBV11-2; length: 15; J: TRBJ2-5; D: TRBD1; size: .; DNA: TGTGCCAGCAGCCCTTGGACAGGGGGTCAAGAGACCCAGTACTTC; CDR3: CASSPWTGGQETQYF
V: TRBV4-3; length: 13; J: TRBJ1-5; D: TRBD1; size: .; DNA: TGCGCCAGCAGCCAAGACCTGGGACAGTGGGGAACATTT; CDR3: CASSQDLGQWGTF
V: TRBV5-1; length: 14; J: TRBJ2-7; D: TRBD2; size: .; DNA: TGCGCCAGCAGCTTGGGACTAGCGGTGGACGAGCAGTACTTC; CDR3: CASSLGLAVDEQYF
V: TRBV2; length: 16; J: TRBJ2-3; D: .; size: .; DNA: TGTGCCAGCAGTGAATCGGCCGGGAGTGGGACAGATACGCAGTATTTT; CDR3: CASSESAGSGTDTQYF
V: TRBV7-9; length: 16; J: TRBJ2-1; D: TRBD2; size: .; DNA: TGTGCCAGCAGCCCCCCGACCGGGACTAGAATCAATGAGCAGTTCTTC; CDR3: CASSPPTGTRINEQFF
V: TRBV21-1; length: 15; J: TRBJ2-7; D: .; size: .; DNA: TGTGCCAGCAGCAAAGTAGGTTGGGAGATCTACGAGCAGTACTTC; CDR3: CASSKVGWEIYEQYF
V: TRBV7-2; length: 15; J: TRBJ2-2; D: TRBD1; size: .; DNA: TGTGCCAGCAGATATGACAGGGCTAACACCGGGGAGCTGTTTTTT; CDR3: CASRYDRANTGELFF
V: TRBV27; length: 15; J: TRBJ2-7; D: TRBD2; size: .; DNA: TGTGCCAGCAGTAATGGACTAGCGGGGCGCTACGAGCAGTACTTC; CDR3: CASSNGLAGRYEQYF
V: TRBV27; length: 15; J: TRBJ2-2; D: .; size: .; DNA: TGTGCCAGCAGTTTCCCGGGGGCGAGGACCGGGGAGCTGTTTTTT; CDR3: CASSFPGARTGELFF
V: TRBV5-4; length: 15; J: TRBJ1-2; D: TRBD1; size: .; DNA: TGTGCCAGCAGCTTAAGGGGGCTAGACGACTATGGCTACACCTTC; CDR3: CASSLRGLDDYGYTF
V: TRBV6-5; length: 13; J: TRBJ2-2; D: TRBD2; size: .; DNA: TGTGCCGCCGCGGGAGGGAACACCGGGGAGCTGTTTTTT; CDR3: CAAAGGNTGELFF
V: TRBV7-9; length: 16; J: TRBJ1-3; D: .; size: .; DNA: TGTGCCAGCAGCTTGGGGGGAGAGGGCTCTGGAAACACCATATATTTT; CDR3: CASSLGGEGSGNTIYF
V: TRBV2; length: 14; J: TRBJ1-1; D: .; size: .; DNA: TGTGCCAGCAGTGAAACGGGCAGGAGCGCTGAAGCTTTCTTT; CDR3: CASSETGRSAEAFF
V: TRBV4-3; length: 19; J: TRBJ2-2; D: TRBD1; size: .; DNA: TGCGCCAGCAGCCAAGATGGGGGAGGACAGGGAACCTACACCGGGGAGCTGTTTTTT; CDR3: CASSQDGGGQGTYTGELFF
V: TRBV6-6; length: 16; J: TRBJ1-2; D: TRBD1; size: .; DNA: TGTGCCAGCAGTTACTCCGGGACAGGGTCCTACTATGGCTACACCTTC; CDR3: CASSYSGTGSYYGYTF
V: TRBV7-2; length: 13; J: TRBJ1-4; D: .; size: .; DNA: TGTGCCAGCAGCCCCGGACCTGTTGAAAAACTGTTTTTT; CDR3: CASSPGPVEKLFF
V: TRBV19; length: 16; J: TRBJ2-7; D: TRBD1; size: .; DNA: TGTGCCAGTAGTATCGCCCAACAGGGGTTCTCCTACGAGCAGTACTTC; CDR3: CASSIAQQGFSYEQYF
V: TRBV6-4; length: 16; J: TRBJ2-3; D: .; size: once; DNA: TGTGCCAGCAGTGCCCAACCTTTAAGGCCCAAAGATACGCAGTATTTT; CDR3: CASSAQPLRPKDTQYF
V: TRBV19; length: 15; J: TRBJ2-3; D: TRBD2; size: .; DNA: TGTGCCAGTAGTCCCTTAGCGGGAAACACAGATACGCAGTATTTT; CDR3: CASSPLAGNTDTQYF
V: TRBV4-1; length: 16; J: TRBJ2-7; D: .; size: .; DNA: TGCGCCAGCAGCCAAGATATCCAGGGGTCCTCCTACGAGCAGTACTTC; CDR3: CASSQDIQGSSYEQYF
V: TRBV5-6; length: 14; J: TRBJ2-7; D: .; size: once; DNA: TGTGCCAGCAGCTTGGCCGAGAGCTCCTACGAGCAGTACTTC; CDR3: CASSLAESSYEQYF
V: TRBV27; length: 14; J: TRBJ2-1; D: TRBD2; size: .; DNA: TGTGCCAGCACCCTACTTCTAGCGGGGGGGTCTCTGTTCTTC; CDR3: CASTLLLAGGSLFF